This TCR beta chain was identified during a study of a mutant IDH1 vaccine in newly diagnosed glioma (dated by TCRdb to the early 2020s). About the investigation overall: Patients received eight vaccinations in weeks 1, 3, 5, 7, 11, 15, 19 and 23, corresponding to visits V03 through V10. Prior to enrollment, patients had been given standard therapy consisting of radiotherapy alone, temozolomide alone, or radiochemotherapy with temozolomide, with the combination given to most patients. Vaccination started 4-6 weeks after radiotherapy alone, or was given together with temozolomide cycles in the groups whose treatment included chemotherapy. Of the 30 or so patients who were treated, approximately 60% were male and 37.5% were female, and the mean age was around 40 years. For exploratory analyses, longitudinal TCRB deep sequencing was carried out in about 25 treated patients wherever samples were available. Peripheral blood was collected at six visits: V03 (baseline), V05, V07, V10, V12 and V13. Paper-wide results and their limitations: PBMC samples for TCRB deep sequencing were selected based on availability. Immune responses induced by the vaccine were seen in over 90% of patients across multiple MHC alleles. It was noted by the authors that analyses of patient blood samples could not be reproduced owing to sample limitations. Pseudoprogression appeared unrelated to alterations in the top peripheral T cell clonotypes detected by TCRB sequencing.

On this clone itself: Its antigen specificity is not known. The input lacks base qualities; no much larger clone sits a single base away.

What this sample's time point label stands for: week 5, during vaccination. Each vaccine dose was 300 ug of a 20-mer mutant IDH1 peptide in Montanide, given subcutaneously with topical imiquimod. Donors had newly diagnosed WHO grade 3 or 4 IDH1-mutant astrocytomas with loss of nuclear ATRX. The samples were drawn from NOA16, a multicentre, single-arm, open-label phase I trial in Germany that tested a mutant IDH1 peptide vaccine in humans for the first time. Genomic DNA for TCRB sequencing was isolated from EDTA blood with the DNeasy Blood and Tissue Kit. Spanning cysteine to phenylalanine, the CDR3 consists of 13 amino acids. Left in the record is the CDR3 DNA by itself, 39 bases read in frame from the first base. The CDR1 and CDR2 encoded by the germline V gene (reference sequence) are LNHDA and SQIVND. V loses 3 bases, J loses 8 bases, and the germline ends lie 11 bases apart. The library was prepared using the immunoSEQ multiplex PCR assay. Following the manufacturer's protocol, the hsTCRB Kit was used to amplify rearranged TCR beta chain sequences. An Illumina MiSeq was used to sequence the TCRB libraries. In the source study's methods: Demultiplexing, trimming and gene mapping were performed with the kit vendor's proprietary platform. TCRdb limited this immuneACCESS table to in-frame rearrangements with V and J called. A share of clones is missing; checked studies link under half to unresolved V genes, and the rest is unexplained. That table furnishes V, J and clone size, whereas the DNA furnished D and trimming. Present in this sample are approximately 24,000 clones, about three quarters of which were seen just once. Of the sample, around 9% is held by the ten largest clones.

Specimen: PBMCs, collected from a glioma patient whose treatment included an IDH1 peptide vaccine. The TCR sequence derives from a man between 40 and 49 years old with glioma. Here the chain combines TRBV19 and TRBJ1-3; no D gene call is confident. The sequenced DNA: TGTGCCAGTAGTATTTCCGGGGAATACACCATATATTTT. This sequence encodes CASSISGEYTIYF.